This TCR beta chain was captured in a study of CD8+ T cells in alopecia areata. With V trimmed by 0 bases and J by 1 base, 0 bases remained unmatched. Germline V gene data show CDR1 as GTSNPN and CDR2 as SVGIG (reference sequence). CDR3 length: 14 amino acids. Study-level findings and limits: Clonality in the scalp and expanded CD8+ clones ranked among the top 100 were significantly decreased by tofacitinib. TCRs were shared less clearly across patients than in mice, possibly for HLA-related reasons.

Details on this clone: Its antigen is not known.

Following extraction, RNA underwent reverse transcription to cDNA, which served as the sequencing template. Assay: immunoSEQ multiplex PCR; the TCRdb copy retains only in-frame clones and omits some. The data hold approximately 130,000 clones, with approximately 57% observed a single time. Noted treatment: oral pan-JAK inhibitor, 5-10 mg twice daily. Researchers gathered lesional scalp punch biopsies and peripheral blood from patients with alopecia areata. The rearrangement joins TRBV30 to TRBJ2-4; 7 bases fit TRBD2. This sequence originates from a human donor with alopecia areata. The sample in question was CD4+ T cells sorted from blood, obtained at week 4, from a patient treated with tofacitinib. The CDR3 sequence: CAWSVAGAKNIQYF. In DNA form, the CDR3 reads TGTGCCTGGAGTGTAGCGGGGGCCAAAAACATTCAGTACTTC.